The 32 T cell receptor beta chains below come from one sample, sequenced in a study of CD8 T cells in Susac syndrome (dated by TCRdb to about 2019). To prepare the library, the immunoSEQ multiplex PCR assay was applied. RNA was extracted using the RNeasy kit, and 0.5 to 1 microgram was reverse transcribed with random hexamers. The raw public reads went through TCRdb reprocessing: fastp at Q25, MiXCR clone calling, in-frame beta chains kept. Each CDR3 protein gets just one entry, which takes the most common genes and DNA from the rows behind it. Recorded for this sample are hundreds of thousands of distinct CDR3 sequences; roughly 85% of them occurred a single time. More than 0.09% of the sample lies in the top ten. The sample comprised CD8+ T cells from PBMCs. These receptors were collected from a human donor with multiple sclerosis.

CDR3 residues: CASSRIKGRMNTEAFF. The CDR3, as DNA: TGTGCCAGCAGCCGTATTAAGGGTAGGATGAACACTGAAGCTTTCTTT. V gene TRBV11-2 combines with J gene TRBJ1-1; the D is unclear. The CDR3 runs to 16 residues. V lost 5 bases, J lost 0 bases, and 16 bases lay in between. Germline V gives CDR1 SGHAT, CDR2 FQNNGV.

The chain recombines TRBV10-3 with TRBJ2-7; 7 bases map to TRBD1. This CDR3 contains 16 residues. J was trimmed by 3 bases and V by 6 bases; bases with no gene match: 14. CDR1 and CDR2 (germline): ENHRY, SYGVKD. This CDR3 reads CAISPHLGTANYEQYF. CDR3 nucleotide sequence: TGTGCCATCAGCCCCCACCTCGGGACAGCGAACTACGAGCAGTACTTC.

V and J are TRBV4-1 and TRBJ2-5, with D unclear. V was pared by 4 bases and J by 5 bases, with 11 bases between. The CDR3 has 13 amino acids. Germline V gives CDR1 MGHRA, CDR2 YSYEKL. CDR3 protein: CASSRAPRETQYF. Here the CDR3 DNA reads TGCGCCAGCAGCCGTGCCCCACGGGAGACCCAGTACTTC.

The rearrangement links TRBV12-3 or TRBV12-4 to TRBJ2-3, with TRBD2 as a possible D gene (6 bases). This CDR3 has 14 residues. Between the trimmed V and J ends, which lost 5 bases and 2 bases, there was a span of 11 bases. This CDR3 reads CASSLGTYTDTQYF. CDR3 bases: TGTGCCAGCAGTCTTGGGACTTACACAGATACGCAGTATTTT.

The CDR3 loop is CASSQIGVSSYEQYF. CDR3 coding DNA: TGCGCCAGCAGCCAGATCGGGGTGAGCTCCTACGAGCAGTACTTC. The V gene is TRBV4-1, the J gene TRBJ2-7, with D possibly being TRBD2 (5 bases). Germline assignment: CDR1 MGHRA and CDR2 YSYEKL. With 3 bases removed from V and 0 bases from J, the gap between germline ends came to 12 bases. This CDR3 has 15 residues.

J is TRBJ1-2 and V is TRBV27; the D gene is possibly TRBD1 (6 bases). V dropped 6 bases and J dropped 0 bases, with 11 bases sitting between them. The CDR3 length is 14 residues. Germline assignment: CDR1 MNHEY and CDR2 SMNVEV (reference sequence). The CDR3 reads CASSSDRANYGYTF. The CDR3 DNA sequence: TGTGCCAGCAGCTCGGACAGAGCTAACTATGGCTACACCTTC.

The CDR3 DNA follows: TGTGCCGGCACCTTAGAGACCCAGTACTTC. Translated, it gives CAGTLETQYF. The chain employs TRBV2 and TRBJ2-5; D not resolved. V lost 11 bases and J lost 4, with 8 bases in between. Germline V lookup: CDR1 SNHLY, CDR2 FYNNEI. The CDR3 runs 10 residues.

The genes are TRBV6-1 and TRBJ1-3; 8 bases are a match to TRBD1. J was trimmed by 0 bases and V by 5 bases; bases with no gene match: 15. The CDR3 consists of 19 residues. Germline CDR1 is MNHNS and CDR2 is SASEGT. This CDR3 is CASSTEKDRATSSGNTIYF. CDR3 bases: TGTGCCAGCAGTACGGAGAAGGACAGGGCCACCTCCTCTGGAAACACCATATATTTT.

V gene TRBV4-1 combines with J gene TRBJ2-7; no definite D call. V was shortened by 0 bases and J by 4 bases, with 10 bases between the two germline ends. This CDR3 contains 14 residues. The V gene's germline CDR1 is MGHRA and CDR2 YSYEKL. CDR3 in DNA: TGCGCCAGCAGCCAAGATAAAACAGATTACGAGCAGTACTTC. It is translated as CASSQDKTDYEQYF.

The CDR3 bases are TGCAGGGGGGTCGACACTGAAGCTTTCTTT. Its translation: CRGVDTEAFF. The chain has TRBV20-1 and TRBJ1-1; a possible D gene is TRBD1 (5 bases). The CDR3 runs 10 residues. Per germline, CDR1 DFQATT and CDR2 SNEGSKA (reference sequence).

This clonotype was counted only a few times. This chain connects TRBV5-4 to TRBJ2-1; D call uncertain. The CDR3 runs 11 residues. Looked up from germline, CDR1 is SGHNT and CDR2 is YYREEE (reference sequence). The V end was cut by 3 bases, the J end by 9 bases, with 7 bases between. In nucleotides, the CDR3 is TGTGCCAGCAGCTCGACGGTTGAGCAGTTCTTC. Translated: CASSSTVEQFF. The full variable domain, completed using reference TRBV5-4 and TRBJ2-1, is ETGVTQSPTHLIKTRGQQVTLRCSSQSGHNTVSWYQQALGQGPQFIFQYYREEENGRGNFPPRFSGLQFPNYSSELNVNALELDDSALYLCASSSTVEQFFGPGTRLTVL.

This clonotype turned up a few times. This chain joins TRBV27 and TRBJ2-2; D is unresolved. In germline, CDR1 is MNHEY, CDR2 SMNVEV (reference sequence). The CDR3 extends over 12 amino acids. V lost 4 bases, J lost 4 bases, and 4 bases lay in between. The CDR3: CASSWGTGELFF. CDR3 nucleotides: TGTGCCAGCAGTTGGGGCACCGGGGAGCTGTTTTTT.

Notes on this clonotype: The junction departs from germline at one end; a sequencing error may be responsible. The chain has TRBV5-6 and TRBJ2-7; D is ambiguous. CDR1 SGHDT and CDR2 YYEEEE come from the germline V gene. The CDR3 length is 12 residues. The CDR3 spells CASSLAFDEQCF. The CDR3 coding sequence is TGTGCCAGCAGCTTGGCCTTTGATGAGCAGTGCTTC.

The chain links TRBV6-1 to TRBJ2-7, with 10 bases fitting TRBD2. V shed 5 bases and J 0 bases; nucleotides not matched to a gene: 10. CDR1 and CDR2 (germline): MNHNS, SASEGT. The CDR3 covers 17 residues. The CDR3 region is CASSRTTSGASSYEQYF. The CDR3 DNA reads TGTGCCAGCAGTCGGACCACTAGCGGGGCGAGCTCCTACGAGCAGTACTTC.

The chain has TRBV4-1 and TRBJ2-5; 9 bases are shared with TRBD2. Germline CDR1 reads MGHRA; CDR2 reads YSYEKL. V trimming: 0 bases; J trimming: 4 bases; junction bases outside the gene matches: 12. CDR3 length: 18 residues. The CDR3 is CASSQDSGGRADLETQYF. CDR3 sequence (DNA): TGCGCCAGCAGCCAAGATTCCGGCGGGAGGGCCGATTTAGAGACCCAGTACTTC.

The chain links TRBV5-4 to TRBJ2-1; 9 bases agree with TRBD2. Germline V CDR1 and CDR2: SGHNT, YYREEE (reference sequence). J gave up 7 bases and V 4 bases, and 15 bases lay outside the gene matches. There are 17 residues in the CDR3. In DNA form, the CDR3 reads TGTGCCAGCAGCCCACAGTTGGTGGCGGGGGGGACAAATGAGCAGTTCTTC. Its protein is CASSPQLVAGGTNEQFF. The full variable domain, rest sourced from reference TRBV5-4 and TRBJ2-1, is ETGVTQSPTHLIKTRGQQVTLRCSSQSGHNTVSWYQQALGQGPQFIFQYYREEENGRGNFPPRFSGLQFPNYSSELNVNALELDDSALYLCASSPQLVAGGTNEQFFGPGTRLTVL.

This clonotype was seen a few times. The rearrangement uses TRBV6-1 and TRBJ2-5; 8 nucleotides match TRBD2. The trim removed 4 bases at V and 5 bases at J, leaving 3 bases unmatched. The CDR3 has 13 residues. The V gene's germline CDR1 is MNHNS and CDR2 SASEGT. CDR3: CASSVGLGETQYF. As DNA, the CDR3 is TGTGCCAGCAGTGTGGGACTAGGGGAGACCCAGTACTTC.

V gene TRBV11-2 combines with J gene TRBJ1-4; D is unresolved. This CDR3 spans 15 amino acids. Germline assignment: CDR1 SGHAT and CDR2 FQNNGV. V lost 0 bases to trimming and J lost 6 bases, with 11 bases between them. The CDR3 here is CASSLEARWDEKLFF. CDR3 nucleotides: TGTGCCAGCAGCTTAGAGGCCAGGTGGGATGAAAAACTGTTTTTT.

This chain connects TRBV7-9 to TRBJ2-5; possible D gene TRBD2, 8 bases. The V and J ends lost 5 bases and 7 bases respectively, with 23 bases between them. CDR1 and CDR2 (germline): SEHNR, FQNEAQ (reference sequence). This CDR3 is 16 amino acids long. The CDR3 spells CASSPREGAKSGTQYF. The CDR3 nucleotides are TGTGCCAGCAGCCCTCGGGAGGGGGCGAAATCAGGGACCCAGTACTTC.

The gene calls are TRBV6-2 or TRBV6-3 and TRBJ2-7; D could derive from TRBD1 or TRBD2 (6 bases each). The CDR3 has 13 amino acids. Germline values: CDR1 MNHEY, CDR2 SVGEGT. Trimming left V 4 bases short and J 4 bases short, with 11 bases between. The CDR3 sequence: CASSWGDKYEQYF. As DNA, the CDR3 is TGTGCCAGCAGTTGGGGGGACAAATACGAGCAGTACTTC.

The chain carries TRBV7-9 and TRBJ2-7; 8 bases match TRBD2. J gave up 1 base and V 10 bases, and 12 bases lay outside the gene matches. In germline, CDR1 is SEHNR, CDR2 FQNEAQ (reference sequence). This CDR3 has 15 residues. For the CDR3, the DNA is TGTGCCACCTTTTGGGTTGGCGGGAGGTCCTACGAGCAGTACTTC. Its translation: CATFWVGGRSYEQYF.

This clonotype occurred a few times. At one end the junction does not follow the germline gene, possibly because of a read error. The chain uses TRBV4-1 and TRBJ1-1; D remains ambiguous. Germline values: CDR1 MGHRA, CDR2 YSYEKL. The CDR3 length is 12 residues. CDR3 amino acids: CASSQGGAEAFF. The DNA of the CDR3 is TGTGCCAGCAGTCAAGGAGGCGCTGAAGCTTTCTTT.

In its sample, this clonotype was seen a few times. The genes are TRBV7-3 and TRBJ1-1, with unresolved D. The germline CDR1 and CDR2 sequences are SGHTA and FQGTGA. The CDR3 consists of 13 residues. Trimming left V 3 bases short and J 1 base short, with 6 bases between. This CDR3 is CASSLAWNTEAFF. The CDR3, as DNA: TGTGCCAGCAGCTTGGCGTGGAACACTGAAGCTTTCTTT.

The genes are TRBV29-1 and TRBJ2-2; D is undetermined. Germline CDR1 reads SQVTM; CDR2 reads ANQGSEA. Trimming removed 7 bases from V and 4 bases from J, with 10 bases in between. This CDR3 is built from 12 residues. The CDR3 sequence: CSALTTTGELFF. The CDR3 coding sequence is TGCAGCGCCCTGACAACCACCGGGGAGCTGTTTTTT.

The chain employs TRBV27 and TRBJ1-1; D unresolved. V lost 1 base to trimming and J lost 1 base, with 7 bases between them. The CDR3 sequence is 14 residues long. Germline CDR1 is MNHEY and CDR2 is SMNVEV (reference sequence). CDR3 in amino acids: CASSLYVGNTEAFF. Here the CDR3 DNA reads TGTGCCAGCAGTTTATACGTCGGGAACACTGAAGCTTTCTTT.

This chain uses TRBV5-6 with TRBJ2-7, with a tentative D call TRBD1 (6 bases). V lost 0 bases and J lost 4, with 14 bases in between. Germline values: CDR1 SGHDT, CDR2 YYEEEE. This CDR3 has 15 residues. CDR3 loop: CASSLAGTTFYEQYF. As DNA, the CDR3 is TGTGCCAGCAGCTTGGCCGGGACAACTTTTTACGAGCAGTACTTC.

CDR3 nucleotide sequence: TGTGCCACCAGTGTCGGGAACACCGGGGAGCTGTTTTTT. Amino acid sequence: CATSVGNTGELFF. The rearrangement uses TRBV24-1 and TRBJ2-2; D not certain. CDR1 and CDR2 (germline): KGHDR, SFDVKD. V was cut by 5 bases and J by 1 base, with 4 bases left in between. The CDR3 totals 13 residues.

The V and J genes are TRBV20-1 and TRBJ1-2; TRBD1 matches 7 bases. This CDR3 spans 15 amino acids. The V gene end was trimmed by 0 bases and the J gene end by 4 bases; junction bases not matched to a gene: 8. Per germline, CDR1 DFQATT and CDR2 SNEGSKA (reference sequence). The CDR3 spells CSARDQGGGSYGYTF. As DNA, the CDR3 is TGCAGTGCTAGAGATCAGGGGGGCGGCTCCTATGGCTACACCTTC.

The chain uses TRBV2 and TRBJ1-2, with D perhaps TRBD1 (6 bases). The CDR3 is made up of 14 amino acids. The V end lost 3 bases, the J end lost 2 bases, and 10 bases lay between the germline ends. Germline V lookup: CDR1 SNHLY, CDR2 FYNNEI. CDR3 residues: CASSELTGNYGYTF. The DNA of the CDR3 is TGTGCCAGCAGTGAGTTGACAGGAAACTATGGCTACACCTTC.

DNA for the CDR3: TGTGCCAGCAGCCAAGATCGGGATAGCGCAGATACGCAGTATTTT. Translating it yields CASSQDRDSADTQYF. The genes are TRBV3-1 and TRBJ2-3; TRBD2 might be the D (5 bases). CDR3 length equals 15 residues. Trimming removed 0 bases at V and 4 bases at J, with 11 bases between. The germline V gene has CDR1 LGHDT and CDR2 YNNKEL (reference sequence).

The J gene is TRBJ2-1, the V gene TRBV27; D remains unclear. Germline V gives CDR1 MNHEY, CDR2 SMNVEV (reference sequence). This CDR3 has 15 residues. V lost 2 bases and J lost 1, with 9 bases in between. CDR3 sequence (DNA): TGTGCCAGCAGTTTAGGCAAGAATTCCTACAATGAGCAGTTCTTC. This sequence encodes CASSLGKNSYNEQFF.

V usage is TRBV4-1 and J usage is TRBJ1-5; D gene unclear. The CDR3 totals 14 residues. Between the trimmed V and J ends, which lost 2 bases and 4 bases, there was a span of 9 bases. Germline V gene sequence: CDR1 MGHRA, CDR2 YSYEKL. The CDR3: CASSQPWSNQPQHF. As DNA, the CDR3 is TGCGCCAGCAGCCAACCCTGGAGTAATCAGCCCCAGCATTTT.